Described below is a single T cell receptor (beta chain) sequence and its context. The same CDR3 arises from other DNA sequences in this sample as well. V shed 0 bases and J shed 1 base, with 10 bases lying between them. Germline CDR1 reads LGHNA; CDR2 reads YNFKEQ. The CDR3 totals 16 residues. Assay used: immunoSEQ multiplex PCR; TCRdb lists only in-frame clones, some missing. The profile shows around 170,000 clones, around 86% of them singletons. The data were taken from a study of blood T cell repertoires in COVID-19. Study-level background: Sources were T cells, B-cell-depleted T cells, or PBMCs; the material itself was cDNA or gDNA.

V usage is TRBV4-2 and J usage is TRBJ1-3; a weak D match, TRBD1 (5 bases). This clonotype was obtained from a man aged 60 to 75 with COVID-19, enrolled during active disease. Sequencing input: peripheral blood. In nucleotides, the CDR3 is TGTGCCAGCAGCCAAGACAGGGTTCGGTCTGGAAACACCATATATTTT. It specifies CASSQDRVRSGNTIYF.